Sequencing of this T cell receptor beta chain was carried out in a study of blood T cell repertoires in COVID-19. Method: immunoSEQ multiplex PCR; TCRdb's copy keeps in-frame clones and lacks some. The data show 50,000 to 65,000 clones, just under 75% seen once. Followed longitudinally, the Seattle patients had been enrolled during active infection. CDR3 size: 13 residues. Trimming took 6 bases from V and 1 from J, leaving 7 bases between them. Germline values: CDR1 KGHDR, CDR2 SFDVKD. The chain couples TRBV24-1 to TRBJ2-3; D is ambiguous. Sequenced input: peripheral blood. This sequence was found in an older woman with COVID-19, enrolled during active disease. The DNA of the CDR3 is TGTGCCACCAGTCGGCAGGGCACAGATACGCAGTATTTT. Protein sequence: CATSRQGTDTQYF.